What follows are 5 T cell receptor beta chains derived from one specimen sequenced in a study of cytomegalovirus exposure and HLA in healthy donors. The protocol was immunoSEQ multiplex PCR, while the TCRdb copy is restricted to in-frame clones and leaves out a portion. In the table there are some 86,000 clones, approximately 93% of which are singletons. The source material was PBMCs. The receptors stem from a woman between 25 and 40 years old in good health and CMV-seronegative.

The J gene is TRBJ1-5, the V gene TRBV2; D uncertain. The CDR3 is made up of 14 amino acids. V gave up 3 bases and J gave up 4 bases, with 10 bases separating them. Per the germline V gene, CDR1 is SNHLY and CDR2 is FYNNEI. Here the CDR3 reads CASSDGQVNQPQHF. Written as DNA, the CDR3 is TGTGCCAGCAGTGATGGGCAGGTAAATCAGCCCCAGCATTTT.

The chain uses TRBV30 and TRBJ1-5; the D gene is possibly TRBD1 (6 bases). The CDR3 runs to 14 residues. Germline-derived CDR1 and CDR2 are GTSNPN and SVGIG (reference sequence). With 0 bases removed from V and 9 bases from J, the gap between germline ends came to 15 bases. The CDR3 nucleotides are TGTGCCTGGAGTGTCGGGGGGCCTTTATTGCCCCAGCATTTT. Translated: CAWSVGGPLLPQHF.

J is TRBJ2-3 and V is TRBV19; 10 bases are a match to TRBD1. This CDR3 is 18 amino acids long. Germline CDR1 LNHDA, CDR2 SQIVND (reference sequence). V lost 3 bases and J lost 4; bases outside the gene matches: 13. The CDR3 loop is CASSMGWGDRGAADTQYF. The CDR3 DNA sequence: TGTGCCAGTAGTATGGGTTGGGGGGACAGGGGTGCGGCAGATACGCAGTATTTT.

The chain combines TRBV5-4 with TRBJ2-7; the match to TRBD2 covers 8 bases. Per the germline V gene, CDR1 is SGHNT and CDR2 is YYREEE (reference sequence). The CDR3 loop spans 15 amino acids. V lost 4 bases, J lost 10 bases, and 16 bases stayed unmatched. CDR3: CASSNGGGSYEGQYF. The CDR3 nucleotides read TGTGCCAGCAGCAACGGGGGGGGTTCCTACGAGGGCCAGTACTTC.

The count of this clone is one. The chain recombines TRBV7-9 with TRBJ2-3; TRBD2 aligns across 13 bases. CDR1 and CDR2 from the germline V gene are SEHNR and FQNEAQ (reference sequence). There are 18 residues in the CDR3. Losses at the gene ends were 2 bases for V and 0 bases for J; bases not matched to a gene: 5. CDR3 amino acids: CASSLPALAGGSTDTQYF. DNA of the CDR3: TGTGCCAGCAGCTTACCCGCACTAGCGGGGGGGAGCACAGATACGCAGTATTTT.